The 17 T cell receptor beta chains presented below share a single source sample, sequenced in a study of cytomegalovirus exposure and HLA in healthy donors. Sequencing was performed with immunoSEQ multiplex PCR; in TCRdb, only in-frame clones are kept and a portion is missing. The profile shows 200,000 to 250,000 clones, about 89% of them singletons. The sequencing sample was made of PBMCs. The receptors come from a woman younger than 35 in good health and CMV-seronegative.

V gene TRBV10-3 combines with J gene TRBJ2-1; 10 bases agree with TRBD1. The V and J ends lost 2 bases and 4 bases, in that order; junction bases with no gene match: 2. Germline loops: CDR1 ENHRY, CDR2 SYGVKD. This CDR3 comprises 15 residues. The CDR3 DNA is TGTGCCATCAGTGAGCAGGACAGGGGGTACAATGAGCAGTTCTTC. It encodes CAISEQDRGYNEQFF.

V gene TRBV10-1 combines with J gene TRBJ2-1, with 7 bases matching TRBD2. J lost 12 bases, V lost 0 bases, and 11 bases had no gene match. Germline loops: CDR1 WNHNN, CDR2 SYGVQD (reference sequence). The CDR3 runs 15 residues. CDR3 coding DNA: TGCGCCAGCAGTGAGTCGGGAGGGAGCTCCCAAGGGCAGTTCTTC. It translates to CASSESGGSSQGQFF.

This clone was detected only a few times. The chain carries TRBV25-1 and TRBJ1-4; weak D call: TRBD1 (5 bases). V was clipped by 1 base and J by 4 bases, with 16 bases between them. CDR3 length equals 17 residues. Germline CDR1 is MGHDK and CDR2 is SYGVNS. The CDR3 bases are TGTGCCAGCAGTGAATCTGGTGGGGGAGGGCTTAATGAAAAACTGTTTTTT. Translated, it gives CASSESGGGGLNEKLFF.

This rearrangement joins TRBV6-6 to TRBJ2-7; 8 bases line up with TRBD2. The CDR3 is 14 residues long. Losses at the gene ends were 3 bases for V and 5 bases for J; bases not matched to a gene: 6. Germline loops: CDR1 MNHNY, CDR2 SVGAGI (reference sequence). The CDR3 bases are TGTGCCAGCAGTTATACCGGGACTAGTAACGAGCAGTACTTC. Translation: CASSYTGTSNEQYF.

V and J are TRBV28 and TRBJ1-1; TRBD1 might be the D (6 bases). Looked up from germline, CDR1 is MDHEN and CDR2 is SYDVKM. This CDR3 is 13 amino acids long. V was pared by 7 bases and J by 11 bases, with 20 bases between. CDR3 nucleotides: TGTGCCAGCACTCAGGGGAGACAGATCGACGCTTTCTTT. Protein: CASTQGRQIDAFF. Combining the CDR3 with reference TRBV28 and TRBJ1-1 gives the whole variable domain DVKVTQSSRYLVKRTGEKVFLECVQDMDHENMFWYRQDPGLGLRLIYFSYDVKMKEKGDIPEGYSVSREKKERFSLILESASTNQTSMYLCASTQGRQIDAFFGQGTRLTVV.

The CDR3: CSVVQGYYEQYF. CDR3 DNA: TGCAGCGTTGTTCAGGGTTACTACGAGCAGTACTTC. The chain recombines TRBV29-1 with TRBJ2-7; possibly TRBD1 for D (5 bases). Germline V gene data show CDR1 as SQVTM and CDR2 as ANQGSEA. The V and J ends lost 4 bases and 3 bases respectively, with 10 bases between them. This CDR3 spans 12 amino acids.

The rearrangement uses TRBV5-1 and TRBJ1-2; D is possibly TRBD1 (5 bases). V was cut by 4 bases and J by 1 base, with 8 bases left in between. This CDR3 contains 13 residues. CDR1 and CDR2 from the germline V gene are SGHRS and YFSETQ. The CDR3 coding sequence is TGCGCCAGCAGCCGGGGGATTAACTATGGCTACACCTTC. Translated: CASSRGINYGYTF.

This chain uses TRBV5-4 with TRBJ2-5; the D gene is possibly TRBD2 (5 bases). Germline V gene data show CDR1 as SGHNT and CDR2 as YYREEE (reference sequence). The CDR3 is 15 amino acids. V gave up 4 bases and J gave up 4 bases, with 17 bases separating them. The CDR3 DNA follows: TGTGCCAGCAGCGATTTTGTGGGAGTGGGAGAGACCCAGTACTTC. It is translated as CASSDFVGVGETQYF.

The chain has TRBV7-2 and TRBJ1-5; D gene ambiguous. The length of the CDR3 is 16 residues. The ends were cut back, 6 bases at V and 6 bases at J, with 21 bases in the middle. Germline CDR1 reads SGHTA; CDR2 reads FQGNSA. The CDR3 bases are TGTGCCAGCAGTTCTGGTCCTCCGGGTCGGGGTCAGCCCCAGCATTTT. Protein: CASSSGPPGRGQPQHF.

The gene calls are TRBV6-5 and TRBJ1-5; 8 nucleotides align to TRBD1. Germline values: CDR1 MNHEY, CDR2 SVGAGI. Losses at the gene ends were 6 bases for V and 6 bases for J; bases not matched to a gene: 4. The CDR3 covers 13 residues. CDR3 sequence (DNA): TGTGCCAGCAGGCAGGGGGCCGTTCAGCCCCAGCATTTT. This sequence encodes CASRQGAVQPQHF.

The chain uses TRBV6-5 and TRBJ1-4, with 10 positions matching TRBD1. Germline CDR1 MNHEY, CDR2 SVGAGI. V lost 6 bases, J lost 8 bases, and 9 bases stayed unmatched. This CDR3 is built from 15 residues. The CDR3 loop reads CASRHRQGAREKLFF. The CDR3 DNA reads as TGTGCCAGCAGACATAGACAGGGGGCGCGGGAAAAACTGTTTTTT.

CDR3 nucleotide sequence: TGTGCCAGCAGCCAAGCCAGGGGACGCAACACCGGGGAGCTGTTTTTT. Its translation is CASSQARGRNTGELFF. The chain employs TRBV4-2 and TRBJ2-2; tentatively, D is TRBD1 (6 bases). This CDR3 comprises 16 residues. Germline V gene sequence: CDR1 LGHNA, CDR2 YNFKEQ. The V and J ends lost 1 base and 2 bases respectively, with 11 bases between them.

V gene TRBV6-6 combines with J gene TRBJ1-6; no definite D call. Germline lookup yields CDR1 MNHNY and CDR2 SVGAGI (reference sequence). The CDR3 has 12 amino acids. V was clipped by 6 bases and J by 6 bases, with 6 bases between them. CDR3 bases: TGTGCCAGCAGCTCAGTTAATTCACCCCTCCACTTT. Amino acids: CASSSVNSPLHF.

The chain joins TRBV6-1 to TRBJ1-2, with TRBD1 matching over 10 bases. J gave up 3 bases and V 6 bases, and 1 base lay outside the gene matches. Germline CDR1 and CDR2: MNHNS and SASEGT. The CDR3 spans 13 residues. The DNA for the CDR3 is TGTGCCAGCAGGGGGACAGGGGACTATGGCTACACCTTC. It is translated as CASRGTGDYGYTF.

This clone appeared many times. This chain connects TRBV5-4 to TRBJ2-7; 8 bases fit TRBD1. This CDR3 has 14 amino acids. J gave up 3 bases and V 4 bases, and 6 bases lay outside the gene matches. Germline V gene data show CDR1 as SGHNT and CDR2 as YYREEE (reference sequence). The chain's CDR3 is CASSRQGFNYEQYF. CDR3 in DNA: TGTGCCAGCAGCCGACAGGGGTTTAACTACGAGCAGTACTTC.

This rearrangement joins TRBV6-5 to TRBJ2-7, with TRBD1 identical over 7 bases. J was trimmed by 3 bases and V by 0 bases; bases with no gene match: 5. Germline V gives CDR1 MNHEY, CDR2 SVGAGI. The CDR3 extends over 15 amino acids. CDR3 DNA sequence: TGTGCCAGCAGTTACTCGAGGACAGGTTTCTACGAGCAGTACTTC. It translates to CASSYSRTGFYEQYF.

This chain links TRBV6-1 with TRBJ2-5; possible D gene TRBD2, 6 bases. Germline CDR1 MNHNS, CDR2 SASEGT. Trimming cost V 0 bases and J 5 bases, with 13 bases left between them. The CDR3 is 15 amino acids. CDR3 bases: TGTGCCAGCAGTGAAGCGTATGCGGGATGGGAGACCCAGTACTTC. This translates into CASSEAYAGWETQYF.